Listed below are T cell receptor beta chains from one sample, sequenced in a study of blood T cells in healthy people across ages. TCRdb re-analysed the 5' RACE reads in MiXCR, keeping a single row per CDR3 protein. The sample contains 1.5 million to 1.8 million distinct CDR3 sequences, around 40% of which appear only once. Sequencing was done on a sample of blood. These receptors originate from a woman aged 18-30 years in good health. CDR3s leave out the opening cysteine and the closing phenylalanine or tryptophan.

>TRBJ1-2|TRBV29-1
SVVGRGLGTAYNYGYT
>TRBJ2-1|TRBV9
ASSGRRLALGHEQF
>TRBJ2-3|TRBV5-6
ASSLSSRGAVTDTQY
>TRBJ2-2|TRBV10-2
ASSEHGELF
>TRBJ2-7|TRBV4-3
ASSRQLAGGQSDPYEQY
>TRBJ1-5|TRBV5-1
ASSLDSNQPRH
>TRBJ1-1|TRBV29-1
SVERQGTNTEAF
>TRBJ2-3|TRBV20-1
GARAASGGTADTQY
>TRBJ2-6|TRBV6-5
ASSYRRQGRSGANVLT
>TRBJ2-2|TRBV6-1
ASYRSGELF
>TRBJ2-5|TRBV12-3/TRBV12-4
ASSPRTSGGEETQY
>TRBJ1-4|TRBV4-1
ASSQTPSGTRNEKLF
>TRBJ2-2|TRBV20-1
SARRTFNTGELF
>TRBJ2-3|TRBV6-2/TRBV6-3
ASSNAGLVTDTQY
>TRBJ2-1|TRBV4-3
ASSQDSLAEEQF
>TRBJ1-2|TRBV4-3
ASSQDGAGHGYT
>TRBJ1-2|TRBV9
ASSSWTGSGYGYT
>TRBJ2-7|TRBV7-7
ASSTQLDILRSYEQY
>TRBJ1-1|TRBV10-2
ASSEFGPGGKTEAF
>TRBJ2-5|TRBV20-1
SASGGAVETQY
>TRBJ1-2|TRBV4-3
ASSRTADPANYGYT
>TRBJ2-7|TRBV6-5
ASSYWGGEQY
>TRBJ2-7|TRBV6-5
ACRRGQGIYEQY
>TRBJ2-7|TRBV7-2
ASSLRSGTGYEQY
>TRBJ1-1|TRBV4-1
ASSGPQGAQAEAF
>TRBJ2-5|TRBV18
ASSPRQGFQTQY
>TRBJ1-6|TRBV6-4
ASRVAFCIPLH
>TRBJ2-1|TRBV27
ASSFPRAHYNEQF
>TRBJ1-2|TRBV13
ASSPGQGGIGYGYT
>TRBJ2-5|TRBV25-1
ASSELSASGSGETQY
>TRBJ1-2|TRBV3-1
ASSQGLRTGYT
>TRBJ2-1|TRBV7-7
ASSLSGFNEQF
>TRBJ1-4|TRBV6-6
ASSPRLATNEKLF
>TRBJ2-2|TRBV5-1
ASRQLASNTGELF
>TRBJ2-7|TRBV7-8
ATLLSGGNEQY
>TRBJ1-2|TRBV29-1
SVEAGPNHGYT
>TRBJ2-7|TRBV7-2
ASSLFMLANNEQY
>TRBJ2-3|TRBV20-1
SARDSGRIDTQY
>TRBJ2-7|TRBV28
ASGQRLAAYERY
>TRBJ2-1|TRBV20-1
SAQGNEQF
>TRBJ2-5|TRBV12-3/TRBV12-4
ASSLRIAGARKETQY
>TRBJ1-1|TRBV12-3/TRBV12-4
ASRELRGEAF
>TRBJ2-5|TRBV25-1
GANSGTGVQETQY
>TRBJ2-7|TRBV27
ASSFHPGQGAYEQY
>TRBJ1-2|TRBV4-3
ASAPLPGQGDGYT
>TRBJ2-3|TRBV10-3
AISPGTRAPDTQY
>TRBJ1-1|TRBV29-1
SVLAHNTEAF
>TRBJ1-2|TRBV6-5
ASSKTGFGYT
>TRBJ2-4|TRBV20-1
SARDIAAPGLAKNIQY
>TRBJ2-7|TRBV10-3
AISESAGGQGEQY
>TRBJ2-7|TRBV2
ASSERLAATYEQY
>TRBJ1-2|TRBV6-2/TRBV6-3
ASSYPYSYGYT
>TRBJ2-5|TRBV2
ASARDSGGEQY
>TRBJ2-3|TRBV11-2
ASSLRLAGGYDTQY
>TRBJ2-1|TRBV7-9
ASSPRTPKKDEQF
>TRBJ1-5|TRBV7-2
ASSLPTAAKSNQPQH
>TRBJ2-4|TRBV5-1
ASSGDYGYNEQY
>TRBJ2-7|TRBV5-1
ASSLGAGRGVLAYEQY
>TRBJ2-1|TRBV29-1
SAPRGSNEQF